The 27 T cell receptor beta chains listed next were all sequenced from one sample in a study of blood T cell repertoires in COVID-19 (dated by TCRdb to 2018 to 2021). The protocol used for the library was the immunoSEQ multiplex PCR assay. In TCRdb, the immuneACCESS table is reduced to in-frame sequences with V and J assigned. These tables do not hold every clone; where another copy was compared, an unresolved V gene accounts for under half, and the others remain unexplained. The sample profile shows 60,000 or so clones; around 81% of them were found once. Approximately 4.9% of the sample is held by the ten biggest clonotypes. The sample comprised peripheral blood. The receptors originated from a human donor in a cohort sampled during active COVID-19.

This rearrangement joins TRBV18 to TRBJ1-1; weak D call: TRBD1 (5 bases). The germline gives CDR1 KGHSH, CDR2 LQKENI. The CDR3 has 12 residues. Trimming took 5 bases from V and 8 from J, leaving 12 bases between them. The CDR3 sequence is CASSNRGVEAFF. The CDR3 DNA sequence: TGTGCCAGCTCAAACCGGGGGGTGGAAGCTTTCTTT.

This chain links TRBV2 with TRBJ1-2; TRBD1 is a possible D gene (5 bases). This CDR3 is 16 amino acids long. V was clipped by 4 bases and J by 8 bases, with 23 bases between them. Germline CDR1 reads SNHLY; CDR2 reads FYNNEI. The CDR3 region has the DNA TGTGCCAGCAGTGGAACCCCACGGCAGCAGGGAGGAGGCTACACCTTC. Its translation: CASSGTPRQQGGGYTF.

The chain is built from TRBV4-1 and TRBJ2-5; 12 bases map to TRBD2. The CDR3 loop spans 16 amino acids. CDR1 and CDR2 (germline): MGHRA, YSYEKL. J was trimmed by 4 bases and V by 1 base; bases with no gene match: 4. CDR3 DNA: TGCGCCAGCAGCCAAGTGACTAGCGGGAGCAGAGAGACCCAGTACTTC. It specifies CASSQVTSGSRETQYF.

J is TRBJ1-1 and V is TRBV11-2; 7 bases agree with TRBD1. Germline lookup yields CDR1 SGHAT and CDR2 FQNNGV. CDR3 size: 15 residues. Trimming removed 5 bases from V and 1 base from J; junction bases left unmatched: 7. CDR3 in DNA: TGTGCCAGCAGCCCATGGGGGACAGCGAACACTGAAGCTTTCTTT. Amino acids: CASSPWGTANTEAFF.

The rearrangement uses TRBV5-8 and TRBJ2-5, with TRBD1 identical over 8 bases. After removal of 3 bases from V and 2 bases from J, the junction contained 6 bases not matched to a gene. The CDR3 runs 15 residues. Germline CDR1 reads SGHTS; CDR2 reads YDEGEE. The CDR3 DNA follows: TGTGCCAGCAGCTCCAGACGGGACAGGCAAGAGACCCAGTACTTC. This encodes CASSSRRDRQETQYF.

The chain recombines TRBV7-9 with TRBJ2-7, with 7 bases that match TRBD1. The CDR3 runs to 15 residues. With 4 bases clipped from V and 1 base from J, the junction kept 7 bases outside the gene matches. The germline gives CDR1 SEHNR, CDR2 FQNEAQ (reference sequence). The chain's CDR3 is CASSSRDSSSYEQYF. The CDR3 DNA sequence: TGTGCCAGCAGCTCCCGGGACAGCTCATCCTACGAGCAGTACTTC.

The J gene is TRBJ2-3, the V gene TRBV11-2; TRBD1 agrees at 9 bases. The CDR3 totals 16 residues. Per the germline V gene, CDR1 is SGHAT and CDR2 is FQNNGV. The V and J ends lost 5 bases and 5 bases, in that order; junction bases with no gene match: 11. CDR3 bases: TGTGCCAGCAGCGGACGTCGGACAGGGGTGCAAGATACGCAGTATTTT. This encodes CASSGRRTGVQDTQYF. The entire variable domain, with the rest obtained from reference TRBV11-2 and TRBJ2-3, is as follows: EAGVAQSPRYKIIEKRQSVAFWCNPISGHATLYWYQQILGQGPKLLIQFQNNGVVDDSQLPKDRFSAERLKGVDSTLKIQPAKLEDSAVYLCASSGRRTGVQDTQYFGPGTRLTVL.

J is TRBJ1-5 and V is TRBV19; D is undetermined. The length of the CDR3 is 13 residues. V was trimmed by 3 bases and J by 4 bases, leaving 7 bases between them. Per germline, CDR1 LNHDA and CDR2 SQIVND (reference sequence). CDR3 DNA sequence: TGTGCCAGTAGTATTCAGGATAATCAGCCCCAGCATTTT. Translated, it gives CASSIQDNQPQHF.

The chain links TRBV6-5 to TRBJ2-6; D gene ambiguous. CDR1 and CDR2 from the germline V gene are MNHEY and SVGAGI. The CDR3 is made up of 15 amino acids. V lost 5 bases, J lost 1 base, and 9 bases lay in between. Here the CDR3 DNA reads TGTGCCAGCAGTCGAGTGCTATCTGGGGCCAACGTCCTGACTTTC. It specifies CASSRVLSGANVLTF.

V usage is TRBV28 and J usage is TRBJ1-1; 9 nucleotides line up with TRBD1. The CDR3 loop spans 12 amino acids. Germline V gene lookup returns CDR1 MDHEN and CDR2 SYDVKM. J lost 5 bases, V lost 10 bases, and 5 bases had no gene match. The CDR3 spells CATNRGLTEAFF. DNA of the CDR3: TGTGCCACCAACAGGGGGCTTACTGAAGCTTTCTTT.

This chain connects TRBV30 to TRBJ2-7; TRBD1 is a possible D gene (6 bases). Per the germline V gene, CDR1 is GTSNPN and CDR2 is SVGIG (reference sequence). The CDR3 extends over 15 amino acids. The V gene lost 2 bases and the J gene lost 0 bases, with 14 bases spanning the gap. CDR3 sequence (DNA): TGTGCCTGGAGTTACGGGCAGGGGAGCTCCTACGAGCAGTACTTC. Translating it yields CAWSYGQGSSYEQYF.

This clone is a singleton in its sample. The chain employs TRBV2 and TRBJ2-7; 9 nucleotides match TRBD1. J lost 3 bases, V lost 5 bases, and 5 bases had no gene match. The CDR3 totals 14 residues. Germline CDR1 reads SNHLY; CDR2 reads FYNNEI. The CDR3 sequence is CASSSDRGNYEQYF. The CDR3 DNA reads TGTGCCAGCAGTTCCGACAGGGGGAACTACGAGCAGTACTTC.

V gene TRBV7-9 combines with J gene TRBJ2-1; 14 bases fit TRBD2. J gave up 9 bases and V 8 bases, and 3 bases lay outside the gene matches. The CDR3 contains 13 residues. CDR1 SEHNR and CDR2 FQNEAQ come from the germline V gene (reference sequence). For the CDR3, the DNA is TGTGCCAGCGGGACTAGCGGGAGTTCTGAGCAGTTCTTC. Translation gives CASGTSGSSEQFF.

The rearrangement links TRBV7-8 to TRBJ2-4, with D possibly matching TRBD1 (7 bases). From germline, CDR1 is SGHVS and CDR2 FQNEAQ. The CDR3 totals 19 residues. The V and J ends lost 5 bases and 2 bases respectively, with 25 bases between them. The CDR3 protein is CASSHPGLRGRWSKNIQYF. The CDR3 DNA reads TGTGCCAGCAGCCACCCAGGTCTCAGGGGGAGGTGGTCCAAAAACATTCAGTACTTC.

The CDR3 reads CASSPPPTEAYEQYF. The CDR3 nucleotides read TGTGCCAGCAGCCCCCCCCCGACAGAAGCCTACGAGCAGTACTTC. This rearrangement joins TRBV3-1 (or the pseudogene TRBV3-2) to TRBJ2-7; D may be TRBD1 (5 bases). CDR1 and CDR2 from the germline V gene are LGHDT and YNNKEL (reference sequence). The V end lost 4 bases, the J end lost 2 bases, and 15 bases lay between the germline ends. The CDR3 has 15 amino acids.

The sample holds one count of this clone. The V and J genes are TRBV7-8 and TRBJ1-3; tentative D call: TRBD1 (5 bases). Deletions cut 3 bases from V and 0 bases from J, with 15 bases between. The CDR3 covers 17 residues. Per the germline V gene, CDR1 is SGHVS and CDR2 is FQNEAQ. The CDR3 protein is CASSLDGGLLSGNTIYF. The CDR3 DNA reads TGTGCCAGCAGCTTGGACGGGGGGTTACTCTCTGGAAACACCATATATTTT.

The rearrangement links TRBV2 to TRBJ1-2; the D is unclear. V dropped 3 bases and J dropped 1 base, with 12 bases sitting between them. CDR3 length: 15 amino acids. Germline CDR1 SNHLY, CDR2 FYNNEI. CDR3 loop: CASSDSHLYNYGYTF. CDR3 DNA: TGTGCCAGCAGTGATAGCCATCTGTATAACTATGGCTACACCTTC.

The chain couples TRBV28 to TRBJ1-4; 7 nucleotides align to TRBD1. CDR3 length equals 12 residues. V shed 6 bases and J 7 bases; nucleotides not matched to a gene: 2. The germline V gene encodes CDR1 MDHEN and CDR2 SYDVKM. CDR3 amino acids: CASRPGGEKLFF. As DNA, the CDR3 is TGTGCCAGCAGACCAGGGGGTGAAAAACTGTTTTTT.

The V gene is TRBV6-2 or TRBV6-3, the J gene TRBJ2-7; 8 bases map to TRBD2. Unmatched junction bases numbered 15, after V lost 5 bases and J lost 6 bases. From germline, CDR1 is MNHEY and CDR2 SVGEGT. The CDR3 sequence is 16 residues long. The CDR3 DNA follows: TGTGCCAGCAGTCCCTCCCGGGGACTAGTCAACTTCGAGCAGTACTTC. Translation: CASSPSRGLVNFEQYF.

The V call is TRBV5-6, the J call TRBJ1-1; D not certain. This CDR3 is built from 14 residues. The germline V gene encodes CDR1 SGHDT and CDR2 YYEEEE. V gave up 2 bases and J gave up 2 bases, with 10 bases separating them. The CDR3 loop is CASSFRYTNTEAFF. As DNA, the CDR3 is TGTGCCAGCAGCTTCAGGTACACCAACACTGAAGCTTTCTTT.

This rearrangement joins TRBV6-5 to TRBJ2-7; TRBD1 matches 7 bases. The CDR3 runs 14 residues. Germline trimming cut 6 bases from V and 5 bases from J; bases unmatched to any gene: 10. Germline V gives CDR1 MNHEY, CDR2 SVGAGI. CDR3 protein: CASRPRGQRDEQYF. DNA for the CDR3: TGTGCCAGCAGGCCTCGGGGACAGAGGGACGAGCAGTACTTC.

The sample holds a few counts of this clone. This CDR3 reads CASSRGTSGSYEQYF. CDR3 nucleotides: TGTGCCAGCAGCCGAGGGACTAGCGGCTCCTACGAGCAGTACTTC. The chain has TRBV4-2 and TRBJ2-7; TRBD2 aligns across 11 bases. The CDR3 is 15 residues long. CDR1 LGHNA and CDR2 YNFKEQ come from the germline V gene. V was clipped by 4 bases and J by 0 bases; unmatched bases: 2.

This chain uses TRBV27 with TRBJ2-7; 10 bases line up with TRBD2. The CDR3 has 14 amino acids. CDR1 MNHEY and CDR2 SMNVEV come from the germline V gene (reference sequence). V trimming: 5 bases; J trimming: 2 bases; junction bases outside the gene matches: 3. The CDR3 spells CASSITSGAYEQYF. In nucleotides, the CDR3 is TGTGCCAGCAGTATAACTAGCGGGGCCTACGAGCAGTACTTC.

This clone was counted once. The chain carries TRBV19 and TRBJ1-5; TRBD1 might be the D (6 bases). The V gene lost 6 bases and the J gene lost 0 bases, with 21 bases spanning the gap. The CDR3 sequence is 18 residues long. Germline V gives CDR1 LNHDA, CDR2 SQIVND (reference sequence). The CDR3 nucleotides read TGTGCCAGTAGCACCGGGACAACAAGATATTATAGCAATCAGCCCCAGCATTTT. Amino acid sequence: CASSTGTTRYYSNQPQHF.

This clone was seen just once. V is TRBV6-5 and J is TRBJ1-2, with 7 bases identical to TRBD1. The length of the CDR3 is 14 residues. J was trimmed by 10 bases and V by 2 bases; bases with no gene match: 10. The germline V gene has CDR1 MNHEY and CDR2 SVGAGI. The CDR3 bases are TGTGCCAGCAGTTACGATTCGACAGGGCGGGACTACACCTTC. Protein: CASSYDSTGRDYTF.

J is TRBJ1-1 and V is TRBV7-8, with 9 bases fitting TRBD1. V lost 5 bases, J lost 4 bases, and 8 bases stayed unmatched. The germline V gene encodes CDR1 SGHVS and CDR2 FQNEAQ. This CDR3 contains 15 residues. DNA of the CDR3: TGTGCCAGCAGCCTCGGGACAGGGATGTTCACTGAAGCTTTCTTT. Protein product: CASSLGTGMFTEAFF.

Within the sample, this clone is large. The rearrangement joins TRBV9 to TRBJ2-7; 11 bases agree with TRBD2. The trim removed 3 bases at V and 3 bases at J, leaving 2 bases unmatched. CDR1 is SGDLS and CDR2 is YYNGEE in the germline V gene. The length of the CDR3 is 14 residues. This CDR3 reads CASSAGTSGYEQYF. The CDR3 nucleotides are TGTGCCAGCAGCGCCGGGACTAGCGGCTACGAGCAGTACTTC.